These 23 T cell receptor beta chains share one sample of origin, sequenced in a study of blood T cell repertoires in COVID-19 (dated by TCRdb to between 2020 and 2021). Receptor amplification or capture employed the immunoSEQ multiplex PCR assay. In TCRdb, the immuneACCESS table is reduced to in-frame sequences with V and J assigned. These tables do not hold every clone; where another copy was compared, an unresolved V gene accounts for under half, and the others remain unexplained. Present in this sample are 25,000 to 35,000 clones, 85% of which were seen just once. The ten largest make up roughly 24% of the sample. The specimen sequenced was peripheral blood. These receptors all stem from a human donor in a cohort sampled during active COVID-19.

This chain links TRBV6-5 with TRBJ2-5, with D perhaps matching TRBD1 (6 bases). Germline V lookup: CDR1 MNHEY, CDR2 SVGAGI. The V end lost 8 bases, the J end lost 5 bases, and 18 bases lay between the germline ends. This CDR3 is built from 14 residues. CDR3 residues: CASQWGRQSETQYF. In DNA, the CDR3 is TGTGCCAGCCAGTGGGGGCGACAATCTGAGACCCAGTACTTC.

In this sample, this clone turned up once. V usage is TRBV19 and J usage is TRBJ1-2; 7 nucleotides agree with TRBD1. V trimming: 4 bases; J trimming: 3 bases; junction bases outside the gene matches: 2. Germline V CDR1 and CDR2: LNHDA, SQIVND (reference sequence). CDR3 size: 13 residues. This chain's CDR3 is CASSKGTDYGYTF. In nucleotides, the CDR3 is TGTGCCAGTAGTAAGGGGACAGACTATGGCTACACCTTC.

V and J are TRBV4-3 and TRBJ1-2; unclear D gene. The CDR3 consists of 15 residues. CDR1 and CDR2 from the germline V gene are LGHNA and YSLEER. The V end lost 1 base, the J end lost 5 bases, and 14 bases lay between the germline ends. CDR3 residues: CASSQGTGGIYGYTF. CDR3 DNA sequence: TGCGCCAGCAGCCAAGGAACGGGCGGGATTTATGGCTACACCTTC.

The chain uses TRBV7-2 and TRBJ1-2; 7 nucleotides line up with TRBD1. This CDR3 is 17 amino acids long. The V segment lost 5 bases and the J segment 4 bases; nucleotides outside the gene matches: 16. Looked up from germline, CDR1 is SGHTA and CDR2 is FQGNSA. The CDR3 sequence: CASSTRRDSPYAYGYTF. DNA for the CDR3: TGTGCCAGCAGCACCAGAAGGGACAGTCCTTATGCCTATGGCTACACCTTC.

The chain employs TRBV4-1 and TRBJ1-2; no clear D gene. V was shortened by 0 bases and J by 0 bases, with 5 bases between the two germline ends. CDR3 size: 14 residues. Germline lookup yields CDR1 MGHRA and CDR2 YSYEKL. CDR3 sequence: CASSQERANYGYTF. CDR3 coding DNA: TGCGCCAGCAGCCAAGAAAGAGCTAACTATGGCTACACCTTC.

The gene calls are TRBV5-1 and TRBJ2-3; the match to TRBD2 covers 10 bases. Germline CDR1 reads SGHRS; CDR2 reads YFSETQ. The trim removed 8 bases at V and 5 bases at J, leaving 14 bases unmatched. The CDR3 has 16 amino acids. In DNA, the CDR3 is TGCGCCAGTAGAATAGCGGGGGGACCGGGATTAGATACGCAGTATTTT. This codes for CASRIAGGPGLDTQYF.

The V call is TRBV7-6, the J call TRBJ1-1, with D uncertain. The CDR3 loop spans 17 amino acids. V was shortened by 5 bases and J by 4 bases, with 23 bases between the two germline ends. From germline, CDR1 is SGHVS and CDR2 FNYEAQ. The CDR3 bases are TGTGCCAGCAGCACCCGCCGTGTCGGGCGGGTCAGCACTGAAGCTTTCTTT. Amino acids: CASSTRRVGRVSTEAFF.

The rearrangement uses TRBV15 and TRBJ2-7, with D possibly being TRBD2 (6 bases). V shed 5 bases and J shed 4 bases, with 15 bases lying between them. This CDR3 spans 14 amino acids. Germline V gives CDR1 LNHNV, CDR2 YYDKDF (reference sequence). This CDR3 reads CATSLGPEGYEQYF. CDR3 coding DNA: TGTGCCACCAGCTTGGGACCGGAGGGATACGAGCAGTACTTC.

This chain connects TRBV5-1 to TRBJ1-1; 7 nucleotides align to TRBD1. The germline gives CDR1 SGHRS, CDR2 YFSETQ. Unmatched junction bases numbered 13, after V lost 4 bases and J lost 4 bases. The CDR3 extends over 16 amino acids. CDR3 coding DNA: TGCGCCAGCAGCCCGAACAGGGGCGGGCGAGTCACTGAAGCTTTCTTT. Translation: CASSPNRGGRVTEAFF.

The gene calls are TRBV6-5 and TRBJ1-4; maybe TRBD1 (6 bases). The CDR3 contains 15 residues. V was pared by 6 bases and J by 4 bases, with 15 bases between. The germline V gene encodes CDR1 MNHEY and CDR2 SVGAGI. This CDR3 reads CASRKYREINEKLFF. As DNA, the CDR3 is TGTGCCAGCAGGAAGTACAGGGAGATTAATGAAAAACTGTTTTTT.

The rearrangement links TRBV29-1 to TRBJ2-7; TRBD1 matches at 7 bases. The CDR3 runs 12 residues. The V gene's germline CDR1 is SQVTM and CDR2 ANQGSEA. V dropped 6 bases and J dropped 6; count of bases not matched to a gene: 8. CDR3 loop: CSVRQGPREQYF. The CDR3, as DNA: TGCAGCGTCCGACAGGGCCCCCGCGAGCAGTACTTC.

The V gene is TRBV7-8, the J gene TRBJ2-7; 7 bases fit TRBD1. The CDR3 is made up of 15 amino acids. V lost 4 bases to trimming and J lost 4 bases; unmatched junction nucleotides: 10. CDR1 and CDR2 from the germline V gene are SGHVS and FQNEAQ. CDR3 protein: CASSSLTGSKYEQYF. The CDR3 nucleotides are TGTGCCAGCAGCTCACTGACAGGGTCAAAGTACGAGCAGTACTTC.

This clone was observed once. This CDR3 reads CASSVDAGMRNSPLHF. CDR3 sequence (DNA): TGTGCCAGCAGCGTGGACGCAGGGATGAGGAATTCACCCCTCCACTTT. The V gene is TRBV9, the J gene TRBJ1-6, with TRBD1 as a possible D gene (5 bases). Trimming shortened V by 2 bases and J by 7 bases, and 16 bases separated the two germline ends. This CDR3 spans 16 amino acids. CDR1 is SGDLS, CDR2 YYNGEE, per germline. The full variable domain, completed using reference TRBV9 and TRBJ1-6, is DSGVTQTPKHLITATGQRVTLRCSPRSGDLSVYWYQQSLDQGLQFLIQYYNGEERAKGNILERFSAQQFPDLHSELNLSSLELGDSALYFCASSVDAGMRNSPLHFGNGTRLTVT.

This clone was seen once. The chain links TRBV20-1 to TRBJ2-4; a weak D match, TRBD2 (6 bases). The CDR3 covers 16 residues. Per germline, CDR1 DFQATT and CDR2 SNEGSKA (reference sequence). Trimming pared 3 bases from V and 0 bases from J, leaving 15 bases between. Written as DNA, the CDR3 is TGCAGTGCTAGTAGCGGCACATCCTTAGCCAAAAACATTCAGTACTTC. This translates into CSASSGTSLAKNIQYF.

This clone occurred once. This chain uses TRBV5-6 with TRBJ1-6, with TRBD1 as a possible D gene (5 bases). This CDR3 has 15 residues. CDR1 is SGHDT, CDR2 YYEEEE, per germline. The V gene lost 3 bases and the J gene lost 5 bases, with 12 bases spanning the gap. The CDR3 region is CASSYVGRDNSPLHF. CDR3 bases: TGTGCCAGCAGCTACGTGGGCAGGGATAATTCACCCCTCCACTTT.

J is TRBJ2-7 and V is TRBV12-3 or TRBV12-4; 8 bases map to TRBD1. Trimming took 3 bases from V and 3 from J; bases not matched to a gene: 1. The CDR3 loop spans 13 amino acids. The CDR3 protein is CASSFDRGYEQYF. The CDR3 DNA follows: TGTGCCAGCAGTTTCGACAGGGGCTACGAGCAGTACTTC.

This clone was seen only a few times. The V call is TRBV5-6, the J call TRBJ2-2, with D tentatively TRBD1 (6 bases). The CDR3 has 16 residues. Per the germline V gene, CDR1 is SGHDT and CDR2 is YYEEEE. Trimming pared 4 bases from V and 1 base from J, leaving 14 bases between. The CDR3 loop is CASSRLSGQNTGELFF. The CDR3 DNA sequence: TGTGCCAGCAGCCGGCTATCGGGACAGAACACCGGGGAGCTGTTTTTT. The full variable domain, in which reference TRBV5-6 and TRBJ2-2 provide the parts outside the CDR3, is DAGVTQSPTHLIKTRGQQVTLRCSPKSGHDTVSWYQQALGQGPQFIFQYYEEEERQRGNFPDRFSGHQFPNYSSELNVNALLLGDSALYLCASSRLSGQNTGELFFGEGSRLTVL.

This chain joins TRBV4-3 and TRBJ2-2; D is possibly TRBD1 (6 bases). Trimming removed 4 bases from V and 6 bases from J, with 9 bases in between. The germline CDR1 and CDR2 sequences are LGHNA and YSLEER. CDR3 length: 13 amino acids. The DNA for the CDR3 is TGCGCCAGCAGCCCTGAGGGGGCCGGGGAGCTGTTTTTT. It specifies CASSPEGAGELFF.

The chain is built from TRBV9 and TRBJ2-3; 10 nucleotides line up with TRBD2. The CDR3 spans 15 residues. V shed 2 bases and J 5 bases; nucleotides not matched to a gene: 5. Germline CDR1 SGDLS, CDR2 YYNGEE. This chain's CDR3 is CASSVSGGRIDTQYF. The CDR3 DNA sequence: TGTGCCAGCAGCGTTAGCGGGGGGAGGATAGATACGCAGTATTTT.

This sequence joins TRBV18 and TRBJ2-7, with TRBD1 matching 9 bases. The junction had 3 bases not matched to a gene; V was cut back by 3 bases and J by 3 bases. This CDR3 has 14 amino acids. CDR1 is KGHSH, CDR2 LQKENI, per germline. The CDR3 sequence is CASSPGTGIYEQYF. The CDR3, as DNA: TGTGCCAGCTCACCGGGGACAGGGATCTACGAGCAGTACTTC.

The CDR3 region has the DNA TGTGCCAGCAGCCCACCGGGACAGGGGTCCTACAATGAGCAGTTCTTC. This encodes CASSPPGQGSYNEQFF. The genes are TRBV7-3 and TRBJ2-1, with 10 bases that match TRBD1. The trim removed 5 bases at V and 1 base at J, leaving 5 bases unmatched. Germline V gives CDR1 SGHTA, CDR2 FQGTGA. The CDR3 is 16 amino acids.

The chain links TRBV12-3 or TRBV12-4 to TRBJ1-2, with 8 nucleotides matching TRBD1. Trimming cost V 6 bases and J 6 bases; bases outside gene matches: 6. The CDR3 is made up of 13 amino acids. For the CDR3, the DNA is TGTGCCAGCAGGCAGACAGGGGCGGATGGCTACACCTTC. Its translation is CASRQTGADGYTF.

The CDR3 loop reads CATSDGGHQETQYF. CDR3 DNA: TGTGCCACCAGTGACGGGGGTCACCAAGAGACCCAGTACTTC. The genes are TRBV24-1 and TRBJ2-5; D is possibly TRBD2 (6 bases). V was shortened by 4 bases and J by 0 bases, with 8 bases between the two germline ends. CDR3 length: 14 residues. The germline CDR1 and CDR2 sequences are KGHDR and SFDVKD.